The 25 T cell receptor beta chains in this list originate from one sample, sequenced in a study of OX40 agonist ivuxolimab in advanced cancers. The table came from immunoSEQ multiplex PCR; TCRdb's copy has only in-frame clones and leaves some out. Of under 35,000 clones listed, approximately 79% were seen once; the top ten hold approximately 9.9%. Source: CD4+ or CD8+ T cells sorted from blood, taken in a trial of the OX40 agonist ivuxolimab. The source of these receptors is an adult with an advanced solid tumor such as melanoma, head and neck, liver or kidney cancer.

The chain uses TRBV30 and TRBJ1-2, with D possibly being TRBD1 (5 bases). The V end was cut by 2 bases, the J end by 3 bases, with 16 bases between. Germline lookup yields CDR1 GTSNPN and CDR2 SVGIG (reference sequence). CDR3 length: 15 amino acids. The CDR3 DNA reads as TGTGCCTGGAGTAACGCGGGGCGGGTTGACTATGGCTACACCTTC. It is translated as CAWSNAGRVDYGYTF.

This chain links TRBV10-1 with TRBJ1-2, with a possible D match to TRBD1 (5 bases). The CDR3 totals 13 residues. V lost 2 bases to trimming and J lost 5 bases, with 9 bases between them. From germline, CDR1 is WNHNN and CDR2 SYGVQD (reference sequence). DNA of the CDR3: TGCGCCAGCAGTGAGGGGGGAGAGTATGGCTACACCTTC. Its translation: CASSEGGEYGYTF.

The CDR3 bases are TGTGCCAGCTCAGGGGGGGTCGGGACGGCTTTCTTT. The encoded protein is CASSGGVGTAFF. This chain joins TRBV18 and TRBJ1-1; D possibly corresponds to TRBD1 (5 bases). Germline V CDR1 and CDR2: KGHSH, LQKENI. This CDR3 spans 12 amino acids. The ends were cut back, 5 bases at V and 11 bases at J, with 15 bases in the middle.

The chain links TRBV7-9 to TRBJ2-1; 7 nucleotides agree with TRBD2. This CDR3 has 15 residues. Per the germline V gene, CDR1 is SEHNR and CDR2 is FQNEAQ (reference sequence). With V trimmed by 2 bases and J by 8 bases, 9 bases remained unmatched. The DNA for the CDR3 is TGTGCCAGCAGCTTAATGACGGGGGGTTTCCATGAGCAGTTCTTC. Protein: CASSLMTGGFHEQFF.

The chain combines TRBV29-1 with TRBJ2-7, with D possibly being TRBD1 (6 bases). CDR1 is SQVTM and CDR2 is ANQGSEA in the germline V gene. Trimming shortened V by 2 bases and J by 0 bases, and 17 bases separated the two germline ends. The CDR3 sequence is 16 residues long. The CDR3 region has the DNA TGCAGCGTTGAATTTACGATGGCAGGGGACTCCTACGAGCAGTACTTC. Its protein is CSVEFTMAGDSYEQYF.

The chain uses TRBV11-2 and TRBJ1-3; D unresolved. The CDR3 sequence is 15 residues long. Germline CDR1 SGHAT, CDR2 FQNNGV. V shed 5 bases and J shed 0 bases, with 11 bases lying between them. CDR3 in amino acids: CASSPSPISGNTIYF. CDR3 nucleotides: TGTGCCAGCAGCCCCAGTCCAATCTCTGGAAACACCATATATTTT.

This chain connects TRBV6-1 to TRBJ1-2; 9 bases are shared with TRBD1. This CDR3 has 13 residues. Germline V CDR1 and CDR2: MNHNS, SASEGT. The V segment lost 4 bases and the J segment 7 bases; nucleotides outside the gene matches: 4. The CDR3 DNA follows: TGTGCCAGCAGTGGGGACAGGGTTGGTGGCTACACCTTC. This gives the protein CASSGDRVGGYTF.

CDR3 sequence: CSVAIGTASSYNEQFF. DNA for the CDR3: TGCAGCGTGGCGATCGGGACAGCCAGCTCCTACAATGAGCAGTTCTTC. V gene TRBV29-1 combines with J gene TRBJ2-1, with 7 bases fitting TRBD1. V shed 6 bases, J shed 0 bases, and the junction held 11 bases outside the gene matches. Germline values: CDR1 SQVTM, CDR2 ANQGSEA. The CDR3 is 16 residues long.

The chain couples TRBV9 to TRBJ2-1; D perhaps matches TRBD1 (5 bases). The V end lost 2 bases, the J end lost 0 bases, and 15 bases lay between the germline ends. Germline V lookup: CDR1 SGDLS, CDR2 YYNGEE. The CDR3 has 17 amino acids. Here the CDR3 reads CASSVPGYSGSYNEQFF. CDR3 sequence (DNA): TGTGCCAGCAGCGTGCCAGGGTATTCGGGCTCCTACAATGAGCAGTTCTTC.

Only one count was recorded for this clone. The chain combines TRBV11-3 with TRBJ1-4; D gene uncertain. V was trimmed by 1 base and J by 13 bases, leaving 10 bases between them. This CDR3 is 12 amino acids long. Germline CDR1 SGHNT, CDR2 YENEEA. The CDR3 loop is CASSLGRARLFF. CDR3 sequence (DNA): TGTGCCAGCAGCTTAGGGAGGGCTCGACTGTTTTTT.

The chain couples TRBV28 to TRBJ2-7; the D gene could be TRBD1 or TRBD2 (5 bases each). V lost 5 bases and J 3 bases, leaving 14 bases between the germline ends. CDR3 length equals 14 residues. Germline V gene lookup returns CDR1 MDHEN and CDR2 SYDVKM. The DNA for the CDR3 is TGTGCCAGCAGTCCCCCCGGGGCCTTCTACGAGCAGTACTTC. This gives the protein CASSPPGAFYEQYF. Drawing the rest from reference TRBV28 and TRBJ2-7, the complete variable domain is DVKVTQSSRYLVKRTGEKVFLECVQDMDHENMFWYRQDPGLGLRLIYFSYDVKMKEKGDIPEGYSVSREKKERFSLILESASTNQTSMYLCASSPPGAFYEQYFGPGTRLTVT.

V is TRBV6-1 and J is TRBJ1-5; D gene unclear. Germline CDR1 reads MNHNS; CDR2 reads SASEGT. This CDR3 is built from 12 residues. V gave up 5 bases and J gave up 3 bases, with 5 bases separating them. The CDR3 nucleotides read TGTGCCAGCAGTCCCTTCAATCAGCCCCAGCATTTT. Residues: CASSPFNQPQHF.

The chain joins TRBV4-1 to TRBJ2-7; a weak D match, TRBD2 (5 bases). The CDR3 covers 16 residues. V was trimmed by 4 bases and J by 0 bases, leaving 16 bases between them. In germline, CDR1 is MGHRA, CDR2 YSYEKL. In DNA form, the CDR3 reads TGCGCCAGCAGCCTCGACCGGGCCGCGGGCTCCTACGAGCAGTACTTC. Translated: CASSLDRAAGSYEQYF.

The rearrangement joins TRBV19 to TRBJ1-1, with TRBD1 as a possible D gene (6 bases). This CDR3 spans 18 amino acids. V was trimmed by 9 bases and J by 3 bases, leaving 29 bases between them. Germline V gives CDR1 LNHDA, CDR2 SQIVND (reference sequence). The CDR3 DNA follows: TGTGCCAGCCTTGACGTGACAGGTACTATCCTGGGGGACACTGAAGCTTTCTTT. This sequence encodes CASLDVTGTILGDTEAFF.

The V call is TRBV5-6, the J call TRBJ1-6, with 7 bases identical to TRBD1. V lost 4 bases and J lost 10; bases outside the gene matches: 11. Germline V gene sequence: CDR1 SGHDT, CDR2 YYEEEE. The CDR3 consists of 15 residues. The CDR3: CASSPYDRAPSPLHF. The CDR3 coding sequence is TGTGCCAGCAGCCCCTACGACAGGGCTCCATCACCCCTCCACTTT.

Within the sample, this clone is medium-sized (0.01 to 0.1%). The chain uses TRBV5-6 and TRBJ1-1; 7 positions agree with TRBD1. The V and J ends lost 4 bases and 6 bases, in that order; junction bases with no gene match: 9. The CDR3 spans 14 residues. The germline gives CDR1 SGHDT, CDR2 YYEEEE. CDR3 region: CASSLNRGRAEAFF. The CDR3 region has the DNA TGTGCCAGCAGCCTAAACAGGGGCAGGGCTGAAGCTTTCTTT.

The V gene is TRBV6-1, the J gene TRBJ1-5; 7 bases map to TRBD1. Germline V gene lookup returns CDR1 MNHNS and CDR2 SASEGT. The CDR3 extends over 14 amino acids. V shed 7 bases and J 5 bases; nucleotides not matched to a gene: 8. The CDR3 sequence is CASTEQGSYQPQHF. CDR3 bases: TGTGCCAGCACCGAACAGGGGTCATATCAGCCCCAGCATTTT.

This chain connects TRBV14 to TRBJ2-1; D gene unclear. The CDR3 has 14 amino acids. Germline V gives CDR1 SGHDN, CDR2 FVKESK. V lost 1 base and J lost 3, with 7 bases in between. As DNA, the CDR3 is TGTGCCAGCAGCCAAGGGAGCCTCTACAATGAGCAGTTCTTC. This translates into CASSQGSLYNEQFF. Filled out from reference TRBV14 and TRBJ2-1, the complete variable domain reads EAGVTQFPSHSVIEKGQTVTLRCDPISGHDNLYWYRRVMGKEIKFLLHFVKESKQDESGMPNNRFLAERTGGTYSTLKVQPAELEDSGVYFCASSQGSLYNEQFFGPGTRLTVL.

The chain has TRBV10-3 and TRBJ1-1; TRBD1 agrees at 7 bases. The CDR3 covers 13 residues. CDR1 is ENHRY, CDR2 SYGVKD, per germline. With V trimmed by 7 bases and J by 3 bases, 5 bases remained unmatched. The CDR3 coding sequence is TGTGCCATCAAGGTTGACAGGGACACTGAAGCTTTCTTT. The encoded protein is CAIKVDRDTEAFF.

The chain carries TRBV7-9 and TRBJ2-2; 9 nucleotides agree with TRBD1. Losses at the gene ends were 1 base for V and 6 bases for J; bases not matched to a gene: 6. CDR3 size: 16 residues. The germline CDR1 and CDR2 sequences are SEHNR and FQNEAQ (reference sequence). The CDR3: CASSLVRTGVAGELFF. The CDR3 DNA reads TGTGCCAGCAGCTTAGTGAGGACAGGGGTGGCCGGGGAGCTGTTTTTT.

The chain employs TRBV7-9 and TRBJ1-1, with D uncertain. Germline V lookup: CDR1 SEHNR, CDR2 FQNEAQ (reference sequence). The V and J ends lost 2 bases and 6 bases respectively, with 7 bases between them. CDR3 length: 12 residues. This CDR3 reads CASSLTQAEAFF. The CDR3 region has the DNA TGTGCCAGCAGCTTAACGCAGGCTGAAGCTTTCTTT.

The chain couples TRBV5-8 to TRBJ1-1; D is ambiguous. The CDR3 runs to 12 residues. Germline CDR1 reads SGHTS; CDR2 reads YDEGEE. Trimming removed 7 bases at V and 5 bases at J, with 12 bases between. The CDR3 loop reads CASLRRRTEAFF. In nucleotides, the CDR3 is TGTGCCAGCTTGAGGAGGAGAACTGAAGCTTTCTTT.

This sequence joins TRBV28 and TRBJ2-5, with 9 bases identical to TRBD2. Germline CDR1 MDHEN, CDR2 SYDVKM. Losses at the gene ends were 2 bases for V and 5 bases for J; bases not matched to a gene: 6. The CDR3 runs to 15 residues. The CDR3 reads CASSLAGGPWETQYF. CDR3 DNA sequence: TGTGCCAGCAGTTTAGCGGGGGGGCCTTGGGAGACCCAGTACTTC.

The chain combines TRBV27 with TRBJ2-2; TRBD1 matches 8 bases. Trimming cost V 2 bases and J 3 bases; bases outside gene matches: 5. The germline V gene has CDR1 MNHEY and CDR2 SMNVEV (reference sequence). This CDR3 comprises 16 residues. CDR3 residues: CASSLGQGYYTGELFF. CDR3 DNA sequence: TGTGCCAGCAGTTTAGGACAGGGATACTACACCGGGGAGCTGTTTTTT.

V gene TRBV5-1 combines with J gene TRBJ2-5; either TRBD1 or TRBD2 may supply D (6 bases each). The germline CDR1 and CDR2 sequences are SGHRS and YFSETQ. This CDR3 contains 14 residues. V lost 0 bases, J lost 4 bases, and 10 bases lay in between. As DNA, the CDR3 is TGCGCCAGCAGCTTGGACCCGGGGGCAGAGACCCAGTACTTC. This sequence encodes CASSLDPGAETQYF.